This record concerns one TCR beta chain sequence. Its antigen is currently unknown. The CDR3 is 13 residues long. Trimming at V came to 6 bases and at J to 5 bases, leaving 5 bases not matched to a gene. Germline CDR1 reads DFQATT; CDR2 reads SNEGSKA (reference sequence). The data originate from a study of post-analysis software for immune sequencing data. Study-level points and caveats: Among roughly five TRBV segments more frequent in patients than controls were TRBV5-6, TRBV5-1 and TRBV20-1.

Built from TCR beta cDNA, the libraries had unique molecular identifiers in them. Input amounts of 1 to 10 million T cells were used. These gave 500,000 or so cDNA molecules, so each molecule approximated one T cell. One entry per CDR3 protein results from TCRdb running MiXCR on the PCR reads. Among approximately 460,000 distinct CDR3 sequences listed, around 40% were seen once. The chain links TRBV20-1 to TRBJ2-3, with 10 bases identical to TRBD1. This clonotype was sampled from a girl aged 5-17 years with multiple sclerosis. The sequencing input was blood. The chain's CDR3 is CSASTGGKDTQYF. The CDR3 DNA reads as TGCAGTGCCTCGACAGGGGGCAAAGATACGCAGTATTTT.